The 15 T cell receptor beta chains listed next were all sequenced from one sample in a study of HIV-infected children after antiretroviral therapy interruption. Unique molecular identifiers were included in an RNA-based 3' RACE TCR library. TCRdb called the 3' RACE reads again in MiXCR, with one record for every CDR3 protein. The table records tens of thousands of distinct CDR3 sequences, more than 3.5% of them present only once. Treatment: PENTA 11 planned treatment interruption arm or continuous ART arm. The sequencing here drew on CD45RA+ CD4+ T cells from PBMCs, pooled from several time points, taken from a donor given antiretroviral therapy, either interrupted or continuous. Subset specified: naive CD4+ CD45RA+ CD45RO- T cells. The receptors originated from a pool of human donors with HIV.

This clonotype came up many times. The CDR3 sequence: CASRAPNQPQHF. In DNA form, the CDR3 reads TGTGCCAGCAGGGCGCCGAATCAGCCCCAGCATTTT. The chain has TRBV2 and TRBJ1-5; D not resolved. V was cut by 6 bases and J by 4 bases, with 7 bases left in between. Germline CDR1 SNHLY, CDR2 FYNNEI. There are 12 residues in the CDR3. The complete variable domain, with remaining parts taken from reference TRBV2 and TRBJ1-5, reads EPEVTQTPSHQVTQMGQEVILRCVPISNHLYFYWYRQILGQKVEFLVSFYNNEISEKSEIFDDQFSVERPDGSNFTLKIRSTKLEDSAMYFCASRAPNQPQHFGDGTRLSIL.

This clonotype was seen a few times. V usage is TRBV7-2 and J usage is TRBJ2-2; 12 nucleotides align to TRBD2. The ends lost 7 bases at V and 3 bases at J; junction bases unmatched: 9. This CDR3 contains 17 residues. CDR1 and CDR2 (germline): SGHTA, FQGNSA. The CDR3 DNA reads TGTGCCAGCACCTTGACTAGCGGGGGCCAGGACACCGGGGAGCTGTTTTTT. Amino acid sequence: CASTLTSGGQDTGELFF.

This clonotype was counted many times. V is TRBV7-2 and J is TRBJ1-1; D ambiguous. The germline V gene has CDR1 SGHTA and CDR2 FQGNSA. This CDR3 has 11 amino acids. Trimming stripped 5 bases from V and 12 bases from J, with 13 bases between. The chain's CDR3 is CASSPQVETFF. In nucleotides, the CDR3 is TGTGCCAGCAGCCCCCAGGTGGAAACTTTCTTT.

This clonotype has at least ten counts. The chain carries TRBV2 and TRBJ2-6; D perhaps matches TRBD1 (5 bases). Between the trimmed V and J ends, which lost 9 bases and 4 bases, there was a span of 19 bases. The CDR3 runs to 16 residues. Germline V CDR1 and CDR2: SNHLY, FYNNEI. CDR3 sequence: CASVQDTSSGANVLTF. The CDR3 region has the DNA TGTGCCAGTGTTCAGGACACATCTTCCGGGGCCAACGTCCTGACTTTC.

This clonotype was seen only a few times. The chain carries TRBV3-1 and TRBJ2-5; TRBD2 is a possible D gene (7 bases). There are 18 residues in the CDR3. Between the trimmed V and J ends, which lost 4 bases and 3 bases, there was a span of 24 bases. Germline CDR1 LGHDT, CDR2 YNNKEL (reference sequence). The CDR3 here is CASSPPLRGGRTKETQYF. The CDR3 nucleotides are TGTGCCAGCAGCCCCCCCTTGAGGGGGGGGCGGACGAAAGAGACCCAGTACTTC.

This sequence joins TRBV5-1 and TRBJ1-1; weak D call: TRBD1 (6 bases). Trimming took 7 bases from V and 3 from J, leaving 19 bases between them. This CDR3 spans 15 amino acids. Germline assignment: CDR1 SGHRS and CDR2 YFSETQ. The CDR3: CASHREKGHDTEAFF. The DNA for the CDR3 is TGCGCCAGCCACAGGGAGAAGGGGCATGACACTGAAGCTTTCTTT.

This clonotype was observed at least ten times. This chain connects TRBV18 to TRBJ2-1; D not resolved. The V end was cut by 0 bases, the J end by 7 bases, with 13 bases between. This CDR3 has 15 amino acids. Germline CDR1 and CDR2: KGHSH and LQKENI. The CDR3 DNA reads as TGTGCCAGCTCACCACCGTCGAGAAGGGTAAATGAGCAGTTCTTC. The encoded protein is CASSPPSRRVNEQFF.

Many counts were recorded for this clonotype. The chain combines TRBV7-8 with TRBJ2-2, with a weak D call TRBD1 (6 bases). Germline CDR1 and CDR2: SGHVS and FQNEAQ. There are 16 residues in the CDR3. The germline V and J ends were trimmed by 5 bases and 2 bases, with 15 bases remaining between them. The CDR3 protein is CASSPRQVVNTGELFF. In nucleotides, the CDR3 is TGTGCCAGCAGCCCCCGACAGGTCGTAAACACCGGGGAGCTGTTTTTT.

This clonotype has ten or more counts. The CDR3 DNA is TGCAGCGTTGATCTTGGGAGCTGGCGAGCTTTCTTT. This codes for CSVDLGSWRAFF. The chain joins TRBV29-1 to TRBJ1-1, with D hard to call. The CDR3 totals 12 residues. Germline values: CDR1 SQVTM, CDR2 ANQGSEA. V lost 3 bases and J lost 10, with 15 bases in between.

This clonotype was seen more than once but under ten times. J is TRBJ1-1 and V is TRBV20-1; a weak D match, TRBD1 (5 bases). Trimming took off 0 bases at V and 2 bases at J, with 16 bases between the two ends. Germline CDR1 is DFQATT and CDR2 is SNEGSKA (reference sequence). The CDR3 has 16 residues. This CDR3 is CSARDGQLGTNTEAFF. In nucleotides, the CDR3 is TGCAGTGCTAGAGATGGGCAGTTGGGGACCAACACTGAAGCTTTCTTT.

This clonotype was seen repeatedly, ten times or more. The CDR3 protein is CATSRDLTSYEQYF. DNA of the CDR3: TGTGCCACCAGCAGAGATCTGACCTCCTACGAGCAGTACTTC. V gene TRBV15 combines with J gene TRBJ2-7; D remains ambiguous. Trimming shortened V by 0 bases and J by 0 bases, and 6 bases separated the two germline ends. CDR1 and CDR2 (germline): LNHNV, YYDKDF (reference sequence). This CDR3 spans 14 amino acids. Combining the CDR3 with reference TRBV15 and TRBJ2-7 gives the whole variable domain DAMVIQNPRYQVTQFGKPVTLSCSQTLNHNVMYWYQQKSSQAPKLLFHYYDKDFNNEADTPDNFQSRRPNTSFCFLDIRSPGLGDTAMYLCATSRDLTSYEQYFGPGTRLTVT.

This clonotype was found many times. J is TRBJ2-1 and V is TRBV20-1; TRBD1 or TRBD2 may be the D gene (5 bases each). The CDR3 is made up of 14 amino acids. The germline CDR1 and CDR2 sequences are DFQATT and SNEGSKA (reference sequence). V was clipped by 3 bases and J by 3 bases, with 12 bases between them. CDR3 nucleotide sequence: TGCAGTGCTAGCTCGGGGCCTCACTACAATGAGCAGTTCTTC. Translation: CSASSGPHYNEQFF.

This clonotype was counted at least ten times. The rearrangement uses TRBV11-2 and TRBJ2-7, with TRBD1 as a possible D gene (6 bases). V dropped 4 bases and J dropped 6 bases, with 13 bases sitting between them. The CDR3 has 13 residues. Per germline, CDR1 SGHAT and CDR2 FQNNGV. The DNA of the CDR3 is TGTGCCAGCAGCTCCAGTACAGGGTCCGAGCAGTACTTC. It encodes CASSSSTGSEQYF.

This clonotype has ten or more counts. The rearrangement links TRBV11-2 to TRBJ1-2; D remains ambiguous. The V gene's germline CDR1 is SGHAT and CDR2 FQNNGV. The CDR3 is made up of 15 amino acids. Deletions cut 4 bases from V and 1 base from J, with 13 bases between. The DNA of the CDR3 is TGTGCCAGCAGCTCAAGGACGGGGATTAACTATGGCTACACCTTC. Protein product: CASSSRTGINYGYTF.

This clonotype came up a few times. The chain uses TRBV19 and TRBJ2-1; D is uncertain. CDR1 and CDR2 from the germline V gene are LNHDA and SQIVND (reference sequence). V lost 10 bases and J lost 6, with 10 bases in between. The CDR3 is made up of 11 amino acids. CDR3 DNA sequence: TGTGCCACTCAGGACCGCAATGAGCAGTTCTTC. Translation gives CATQDRNEQFF.